The next 7 T cell receptor beta chains were all read from a single sample in a study of cytomegalovirus exposure and HLA in healthy donors. Amplification used 60 Vbeta primers and 13 Jbeta primers. The repertoire was sequenced with immunoSEQ multiplex PCR; TCRdb's copy has only in-frame clones and lacks some. The sample lists tens of thousands of clones, roughly 80% occurring once. The sequencing sample was made of PBMCs. The source is a man aged 25 to 40 in good health and CMV-seronegative.

The chain uses TRBV5-1 and TRBJ2-7, with D unresolved. Between the trimmed V and J ends, which lost 0 bases and 5 bases, there was a span of 6 bases. This CDR3 comprises 12 residues. Germline V lookup: CDR1 SGHRS, CDR2 YFSETQ. The CDR3 DNA reads as TGCGCCAGCAGCTTGGCGGGTCACGAGCAGTACTTC. Protein product: CASSLAGHEQYF.

This CDR3 is CASSRTGEEGPQHF. The CDR3 nucleotides read TGTGCCAGCAGCCGAACAGGGGAGGAAGGTCCCCAGCATTTT. The gene calls are TRBV7-2 and TRBJ1-5; 7 nucleotides match TRBD1. The CDR3 consists of 14 residues. With V trimmed by 5 bases and J by 10 bases, 11 bases remained unmatched. CDR1 is SGHTA, CDR2 FQGNSA, per germline.

V is TRBV4-1 and J is TRBJ2-7; no firm D call. V was cut by 1 base and J by 3 bases, with 10 bases left in between. The CDR3 spans 14 residues. Germline loops: CDR1 MGHRA, CDR2 YSYEKL. The CDR3 loop reads CASSQGPGVYEQYF. The CDR3 DNA is TGCGCCAGCAGCCAAGGGCCGGGTGTCTACGAGCAGTACTTC.

This clone occurred once. The chain couples TRBV7-9 to TRBJ2-5; D may be TRBD1 (6 bases). The CDR3 totals 14 residues. Germline CDR1 SEHNR, CDR2 FQNEAQ (reference sequence). V was pared by 5 bases and J by 1 base, with 11 bases between. CDR3 nucleotide sequence: TGTGCCAGCAGCCACACAGGGATCCAAGAGACCCAGTACTTC. It specifies CASSHTGIQETQYF.

Concerning this clone itself: The same CDR3 arises from other DNA sequences in this sample as well. This chain joins TRBV6-4 and TRBJ2-3, with TRBD1 matching 11 bases. CDR1 is MRHNA and CDR2 is SNTAGT in the germline V gene. With 4 bases clipped from V and 4 bases from J, the junction kept 1 base outside the gene matches. This CDR3 region has 14 residues. CDR3 region: CASSGTGGADTQYF. The CDR3 bases are TGTGCCAGCAGTGGGACAGGGGGCGCAGATACGCAGTATTTT.

The chain uses TRBV5-4 and TRBJ2-3; 8 bases align to TRBD1. The CDR3 is made up of 15 amino acids. Germline-derived CDR1 and CDR2 are SGHNT and YYREEE (reference sequence). V shed 4 bases, J shed 1 base, and the junction held 5 bases outside the gene matches. The CDR3 region has the DNA TGTGCCAGCAGCGAAGCGACAGGGGGCACAGATACGCAGTATTTT. Residues: CASSEATGGTDTQYF.

The chain is built from TRBV10-2 and TRBJ2-1, with 7 nucleotides matching TRBD2. J gave up 5 bases and V 9 bases, and 10 bases lay outside the gene matches. Per the germline V gene, CDR1 is WSHSY and CDR2 is SAAADI. The CDR3 consists of 14 residues. The CDR3 DNA reads as TGCGCCAGTGGGCCGAGCGGGATCAACAATGAGCAGTTCTTC. It is translated as CASGPSGINNEQFF.